This T cell receptor beta chain was identified during a study of blood T cell repertoires in COVID-19. Per germline, CDR1 LNHDA and CDR2 SQIVND (reference sequence). Trimming stripped 5 bases from V and 0 bases from J, with 12 bases between. This CDR3 comprises 15 residues. Original processing notes: Reference gene primers were amplified, and this amplification served to estimate nucleated cell counts. Here immunoSEQ multiplex PCR was the method, and the copy in TCRdb shows in-frame clones only, minus some. V and J calls and clone size follow that table, whereas D and trimming were derived from the DNA. Here the sample spans roughly 77,000 clones, over 85% being singletons.

The specimen was peripheral blood. The TCR originated in a man in his fifties with active COVID-19. The chain joins TRBV19 to TRBJ2-3, with D possibly TRBD2 on 5 matching bases. The CDR3 DNA is TGTGCCAGTAGTTTCACAGCGGCCAGCACAGATACGCAGTATTTT. Translation: CASSFTAASTDTQYF.